This T cell receptor (beta chain) was observed in a study of CD8+CD57+ T cells in acquired aplastic anemia. Whoever was chosen for sequencing had shown CD8+CD57+ cell expansion by flow cytometry. It was genomic DNA that served as the template for profiling TCR beta VDJ and CDR3. TCRdb recomputed calls from the reads with MiXCR, one row per CDR3 protein. The table lists about 120,000 distinct CDR3 sequences, 50% to 70% of them singletons. As to this clonotype: One end of the junction fails to match germline, which may point to a read error.

There are 13 residues in the CDR3. In germline, CDR1 is DFQATT, CDR2 SNEGSKA (reference sequence). The source of this sequence is a human donor with aplastic anemia. The sequenced sample was sorted CD4+, CD8+, or CD8+CD57+ T cells (not recorded which) from PBMCs. The chain recombines TRBV20-1 with TRBJ2-1; TRBD2 is a possible D gene (6 bases). The CDR3 here is CSASGLVHRDASF. CDR3 DNA sequence: TGCAGTGCCAGCGGGTTGGTACACCGGGATGCATCCTTC.